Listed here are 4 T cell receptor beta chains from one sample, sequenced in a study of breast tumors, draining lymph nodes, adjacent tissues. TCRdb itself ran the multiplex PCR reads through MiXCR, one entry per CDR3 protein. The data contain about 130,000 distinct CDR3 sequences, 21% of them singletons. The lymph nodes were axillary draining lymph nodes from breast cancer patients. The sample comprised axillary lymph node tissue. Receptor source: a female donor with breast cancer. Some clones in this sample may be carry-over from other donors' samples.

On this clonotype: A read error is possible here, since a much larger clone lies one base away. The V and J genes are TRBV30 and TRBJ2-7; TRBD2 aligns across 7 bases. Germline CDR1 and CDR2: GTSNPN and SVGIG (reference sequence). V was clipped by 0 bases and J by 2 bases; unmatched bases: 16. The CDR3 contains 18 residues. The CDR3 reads CAWSVLPRASGEAYEQYF. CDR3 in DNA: TGTGCCTGGAGTGTATTACCCAGGGCTAGCGGAGAGGCCTACGAGCAGTACTTC.

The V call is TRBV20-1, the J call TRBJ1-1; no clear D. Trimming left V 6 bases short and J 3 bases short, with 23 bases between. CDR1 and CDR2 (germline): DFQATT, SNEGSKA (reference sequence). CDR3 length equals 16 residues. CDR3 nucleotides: TGCAGTGCCCTTATTGTCGCTGGCCCCCTGGACACTGAAGCTTTCTTT. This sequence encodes CSALIVAGPLDTEAFF.

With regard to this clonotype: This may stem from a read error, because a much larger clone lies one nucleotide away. CDR3 DNA: TGCAGCGTTGAGGGCACAAAGATCGGGGAGCTGTTTTTT. This gives the protein CSVEGTKIGELFF. This chain connects TRBV29-1 to TRBJ2-2, with D unresolved. The CDR3 loop spans 13 amino acids. Looked up from germline, CDR1 is SQVTM and CDR2 is ANQGSEA. Trimming shortened V by 3 bases and J by 7 bases, and 12 bases separated the two germline ends.

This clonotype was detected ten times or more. The CDR3 is CASSLQRGISGYTF. CDR3 DNA: TGTGCCAGCAGCCTACAGAGGGGCATTAGTGGCTACACCTTC. The chain links TRBV27 to TRBJ1-2, with D possibly being TRBD1 (5 bases). CDR3 size: 14 residues. The germline gives CDR1 MNHEY, CDR2 SMNVEV (reference sequence). V lost 6 bases to trimming and J lost 7 bases, with 18 bases between them.